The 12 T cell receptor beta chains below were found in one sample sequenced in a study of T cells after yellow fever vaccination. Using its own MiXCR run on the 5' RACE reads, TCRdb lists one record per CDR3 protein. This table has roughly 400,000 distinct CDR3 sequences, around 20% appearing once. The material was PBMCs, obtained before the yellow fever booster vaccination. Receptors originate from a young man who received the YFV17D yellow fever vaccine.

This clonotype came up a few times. CDR3 in amino acids: CASSQADVRYTF. DNA for the CDR3: TGTGCCAGCAGCCAAGCAGACGTCCGCTACACCTTC. The V and J genes are TRBV14 and TRBJ1-2; D uncertain. This CDR3 has 12 residues. Trimming took 1 base from V and 9 from J, leaving 9 bases between them. The germline V gene encodes CDR1 SGHDN and CDR2 FVKESK.

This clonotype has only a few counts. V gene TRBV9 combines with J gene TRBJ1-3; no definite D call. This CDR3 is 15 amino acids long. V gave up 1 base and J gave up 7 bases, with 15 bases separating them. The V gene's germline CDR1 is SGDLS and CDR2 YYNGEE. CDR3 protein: CASSVRPGSGNTIYF. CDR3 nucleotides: TGTGCCAGCAGCGTACGTCCAGGCAGTGGGAACACCATATATTTT.

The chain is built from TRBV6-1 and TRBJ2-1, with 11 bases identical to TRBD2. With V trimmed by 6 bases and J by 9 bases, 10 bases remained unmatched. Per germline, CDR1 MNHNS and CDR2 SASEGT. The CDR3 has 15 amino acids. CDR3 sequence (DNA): TGTGCCAGCAGGGCTACTAGCGGGGGTCGCCTTGAGCAGTTCTTC. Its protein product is CASRATSGGRLEQFF.

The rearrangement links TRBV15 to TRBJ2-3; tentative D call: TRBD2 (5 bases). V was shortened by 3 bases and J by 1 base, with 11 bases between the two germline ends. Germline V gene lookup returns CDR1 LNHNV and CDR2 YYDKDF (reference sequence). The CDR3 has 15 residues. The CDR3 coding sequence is TGTGCCACCAGCAGTGCCGGGATCGGCACAGATACGCAGTATTTT. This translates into CATSSAGIGTDTQYF.

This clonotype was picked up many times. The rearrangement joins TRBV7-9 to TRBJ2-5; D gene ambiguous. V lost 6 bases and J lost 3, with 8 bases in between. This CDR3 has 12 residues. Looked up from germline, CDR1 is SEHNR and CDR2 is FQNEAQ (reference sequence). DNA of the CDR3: TGTGCCAGCAGTCGGGCAGAAGAGACCCAGTACTTC. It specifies CASSRAEETQYF.

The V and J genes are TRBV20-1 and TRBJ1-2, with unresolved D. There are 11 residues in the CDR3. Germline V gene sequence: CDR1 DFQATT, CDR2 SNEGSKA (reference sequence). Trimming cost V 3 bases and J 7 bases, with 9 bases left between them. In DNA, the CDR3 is TGCAGTGCTAGTCTTCGGTCTGGCTACACCTTC. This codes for CSASLRSGYTF.

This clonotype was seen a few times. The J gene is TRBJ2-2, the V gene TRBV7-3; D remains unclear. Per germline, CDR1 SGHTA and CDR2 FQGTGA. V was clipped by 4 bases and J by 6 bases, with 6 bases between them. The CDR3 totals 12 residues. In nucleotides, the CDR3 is TGTGCCAGCAGCTCTAGTGCCGGGGAGCTGTTTTTT. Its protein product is CASSSSAGELFF.

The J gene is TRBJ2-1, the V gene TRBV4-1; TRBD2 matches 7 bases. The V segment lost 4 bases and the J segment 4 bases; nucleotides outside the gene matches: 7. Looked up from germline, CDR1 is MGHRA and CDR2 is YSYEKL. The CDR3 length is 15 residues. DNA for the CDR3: TGCGCCAGCAGCCCTCCGGGACTACCTTACAATGAGCAGTTCTTC. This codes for CASSPPGLPYNEQFF.

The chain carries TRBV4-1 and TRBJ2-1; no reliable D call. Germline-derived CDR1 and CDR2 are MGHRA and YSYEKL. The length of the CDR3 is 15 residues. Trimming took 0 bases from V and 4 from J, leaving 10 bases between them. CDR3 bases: TGCGCCAGCAGCCAAGATGTGGCTTCATACAATGAGCAGTTCTTC. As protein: CASSQDVASYNEQFF.

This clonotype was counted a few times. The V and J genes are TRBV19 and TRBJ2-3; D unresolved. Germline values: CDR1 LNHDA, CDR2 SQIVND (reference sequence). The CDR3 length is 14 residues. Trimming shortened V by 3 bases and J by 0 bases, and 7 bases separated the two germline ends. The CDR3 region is CASSIMGSTDTQYF. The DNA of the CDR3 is TGTGCCAGTAGTATTATGGGCAGCACAGATACGCAGTATTTT.

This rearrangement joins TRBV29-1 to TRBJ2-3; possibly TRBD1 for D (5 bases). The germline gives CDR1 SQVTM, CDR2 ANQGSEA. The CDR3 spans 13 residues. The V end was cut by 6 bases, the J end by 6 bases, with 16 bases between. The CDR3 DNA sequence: TGCAGCGTGAATCAGGGCCACCCTGATACGCAGTATTTT. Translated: CSVNQGHPDTQYF.

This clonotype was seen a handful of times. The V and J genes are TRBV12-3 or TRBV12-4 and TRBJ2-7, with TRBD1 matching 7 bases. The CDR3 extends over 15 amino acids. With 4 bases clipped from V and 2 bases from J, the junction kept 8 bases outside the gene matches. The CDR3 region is CASSSDRVFPYEQYF. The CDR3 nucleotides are TGTGCCAGCAGTTCCGACAGGGTTTTCCCCTACGAGCAGTACTTC.